A selection of T cell receptor beta chains follows, all from one sample in a study of blood T cell repertoires in COVID-19. Sequencing was performed with immunoSEQ multiplex PCR; in TCRdb, only in-frame clones are kept and a portion is missing. The sample shows 130,000 or so clones, about 87% of them seen only once. Sequencing input: peripheral blood. The receptor source for this set is a man between 60 and 75 years old with active or convalescent COVID-19. Both conserved end residues are part of each CDR3. A D gene is named only where the DNA matches it firmly. Clone size is given for some rows only: seen once, a few or many times, or a class if the clone is expanded.

D: NA
V: TRBV5-4
J: TRBJ1-1
size: NA
CDR3: CASSQEVATNTEAFF
DNA: TGTGCCAGCAGCCAAGAAGTAGCGACGAACACTGAAGCTTTCTTT

D: TRBD1
V: TRBV11-2
J: TRBJ1-5
size: NA
CDR3: CASSTTGARNQPQHF
DNA: TGTGCCAGCAGCACCACAGGGGCCCGCAATCAGCCCCAGCATTTT

D: NA
V: TRBV19
J: TRBJ2-7
size: NA
CDR3: CASSLPGTQKRYEQYF
DNA: TGTGCCAGTAGTTTACCCGGGACTCAAAAGAGGTACGAGCAGTACTTC

D: TRBD2
V: TRBV20-1
J: TRBJ2-1
size: once
CDR3: CSPSGGHEQFF
DNA: TGCAGTCCTAGCGGGGGGCATGAGCAGTTCTTC

D: TRBD1
V: TRBV4-1
J: TRBJ1-1
size: NA
CDR3: CASSPDRDSLNTEAFF
DNA: TGCGCCAGCAGCCCCGACAGGGATTCTCTAAACACTGAAGCTTTCTTT

D: TRBD1
V: TRBV7-9
J: TRBJ2-1
size: NA
CDR3: CASSPLGTGAYNEQFF
DNA: TGTGCCAGCAGCCCCCTGGGGACAGGGGCCTACAATGAGCAGTTCTTC

D: NA
V: TRBV4-1
J: TRBJ1-3
size: once
CDR3: CASSQGITGSAGNTIYF
DNA: TGCGCCAGCAGCCAAGGAATTACGGGAAGCGCTGGAAACACCATATATTTT

D: NA
V: TRBV9
J: TRBJ1-2
size: NA
CDR3: CASSSGAGGYGYTF
DNA: TGTGCCAGCAGCTCCGGGGCGGGGGGCTATGGCTACACCTTC

D: NA
V: TRBV11-2
J: TRBJ2-7
size: NA
CDR3: CASSRSYEQYF
DNA: TGTGCCAGCAGCCGTTCCTACGAGCAGTACTTC

D: NA
V: TRBV16
J: TRBJ2-7
size: NA
CDR3: CASSQTGNEQYF
DNA: TGTGCCAGCAGCCAAACAGGGAACGAGCAGTACTTC

D: TRBD2
V: TRBV7-6
J: TRBJ2-3
size: NA
CDR3: CASRRTSGSTDTQYF
DNA: TGTGCCAGCAGACGTACTAGCGGGAGCACAGATACGCAGTATTTT

D: TRBD1
V: TRBV28
J: TRBJ1-6
size: once
CDR3: CASSFTGTANSPLHF
DNA: TGTGCCAGCAGTTTTACCGGGACAGCAAATTCACCCCTCCACTTT

D: NA
V: TRBV7-2
J: TRBJ1-2
size: NA
CDR3: CASSLGQNYGYTF
DNA: TGTGCCAGCAGCTTGGGGCAAAACTATGGCTACACCTTC

D: TRBD2
V: TRBV24-1
J: TRBJ2-3
size: NA
CDR3: CATRGTSGNTDTQYF
DNA: TGTGCCACGCGGGGGACTAGCGGAAACACAGATACGCAGTATTTT

D: NA
V: TRBV7-9
J: TRBJ1-2
size: few
CDR3: CASSLANLNYGYTF
DNA: TGTGCCAGCAGCTTAGCGAACTTAAACTATGGCTACACCTTC

D: NA
V: TRBV7-9
J: TRBJ2-3
size: NA
CDR3: CASSKSGAGRTDTQYF
DNA: TGTGCCAGCAGCAAAAGTGGGGCAGGGCGCACAGATACGCAGTATTTT

D: NA
V: TRBV2
J: TRBJ2-3
size: NA
CDR3: CASSEGRVTTDTQYF
DNA: TGTGCCAGCAGTGAGGGCAGAGTCACCACAGATACGCAGTATTTT

D: NA
V: TRBV29-1
J: TRBJ2-2
size: NA
CDR3: CSVGLAANTGELFF
DNA: TGCAGCGTTGGTCTGGCAGCGAACACCGGGGAGCTGTTTTTT

D: NA
V: TRBV27
J: TRBJ1-2
size: few
CDR3: CASSPLQWGLDGYTF
DNA: TGTGCCAGCAGTCCCCTCCAGTGGGGGCTGGATGGCTACACCTTC